These 18 T cell receptor beta chains were all obtained from the same sample, sequenced in a study of CD8 T cells in ankylosing spondylitis. TCRdb reprocessed the 5' RACE reads with MiXCR, giving one entry per CDR3 protein. Here the sample spans a few hundred thousand distinct CDR3 sequences, 9.5% to 13% being singletons. Sequenced sample: blood, either unsorted or a sorted T cell fraction (not recorded which). The receptors were sampled from a female donor with ankylosing spondylitis or in good health (not recorded which).

This clonotype has ten or more counts. DNA of the CDR3: TGTGCCACCACTAGCGGGGGTCTTATGACGAGAGGGAGCACAGATACGCAGTATTTT. Translating gives CATTSGGLMTRGSTDTQYF. V usage is TRBV10-3 and J usage is TRBJ2-3; 11 bases align to TRBD2. The junction had 18 bases not matched to a gene; V was cut back by 10 bases and J by 0 bases. The CDR3 is 19 amino acids. The germline CDR1 and CDR2 sequences are ENHRY and SYGVKD.

This clonotype has only a few counts. This sequence joins TRBV5-1 and TRBJ2-7, with TRBD1 matching 10 bases. Trimming cost V 6 bases and J 1 base; bases outside gene matches: 4. Germline V CDR1 and CDR2: SGHRS, YFSETQ. CDR3 length equals 14 residues. Written as DNA, the CDR3 is TGCGCCAGCAAATGGACAGGGGGTTCCTACGAGCAGTACTTC. Translated, it gives CASKWTGGSYEQYF.

The sample holds a few counts of this clonotype. The J gene is TRBJ1-4, the V gene TRBV20-1, with D possibly matching TRBD1 (5 bases). Looked up from germline, CDR1 is DFQATT and CDR2 is SNEGSKA (reference sequence). Between the trimmed V and J ends, which lost 3 bases and 0 bases, there was a span of 20 bases. CDR3 length: 18 amino acids. DNA of the CDR3: TGCAGTGCTAGCCCGATAACAGGATCGGGGACAACTAATGAAAAACTGTTTTTT. Translating it yields CSASPITGSGTTNEKLFF.

Ten or more counts support this clonotype. The J gene is TRBJ1-1, the V gene TRBV10-3; D might be TRBD1 (5 bases). This CDR3 spans 14 amino acids. CDR1 ENHRY and CDR2 SYGVKD come from the germline V gene. The V gene lost 2 bases and the J gene lost 10 bases, with 17 bases spanning the gap. The CDR3 coding sequence is TGTGCCATCAGTGAGGCGACCGGGGCCCGAAGAGCTTTCTTT. Translated: CAISEATGARRAFF.

The sample holds many counts of this clonotype. The rearrangement joins TRBV3-1 to TRBJ1-1, with TRBD1 as a possible D gene (6 bases). Germline assignment: CDR1 LGHDT and CDR2 YNNKEL (reference sequence). V dropped 4 bases and J dropped 1 base, with 10 bases sitting between them. CDR3 length: 14 residues. The CDR3 region is CASSRRGGNTEAFF. The CDR3 DNA reads as TGTGCCAGCAGCCGCAGGGGTGGGAACACTGAAGCTTTCTTT. Full variable domain (missing parts from reference TRBV3-1 and TRBJ1-1): DTAVSQTPKYLVTQMGNDKSIKCEQNLGHDTMYWYKQDSKKFLKIMFSYNNKELIINETVPNRFSPKSPDKAHLNLHINSLELGDSAVYFCASSRRGGNTEAFFGQGTRLTVV.

This clonotype was found many times. The chain links TRBV6-4 to TRBJ2-3; TRBD1 might be the D (6 bases). Trimming stripped 4 bases from V and 3 bases from J, with 8 bases between. The length of the CDR3 is 13 residues. Germline lookup yields CDR1 MRHNA and CDR2 SNTAGT. The CDR3 sequence: CASSGTETDTQYF. In DNA, the CDR3 is TGTGCCAGCAGTGGGACAGAAACAGATACGCAGTATTTT.

In this sample, this clonotype turned up many times. The genes are TRBV5-6 and TRBJ2-1; maybe TRBD1 (8 bases). V lost 4 bases and J lost 9, with 14 bases in between. Germline V gives CDR1 SGHDT, CDR2 YYEEEE. The CDR3 consists of 13 residues. CDR3 coding DNA: TGTGCCAGCAGCCCTTACAGGGGGGGTGAGCAGTTCTTC. Its translation: CASSPYRGGEQFF.

The table lists this clonotype with a few counts. The V and J genes are TRBV5-1 and TRBJ2-5; D is unclear. The germline V and J ends were trimmed by 0 bases and 4 bases, with 13 bases remaining between them. The CDR3 spans 15 residues. Germline lookup yields CDR1 SGHRS and CDR2 YFSETQ. In DNA, the CDR3 is TGCGCCAGCAGCTTGGGGGTATGGTTGGGAGAGACCCAGTACTTC. This gives the protein CASSLGVWLGETQYF.

J is TRBJ2-2 and V is TRBV28; D possibly corresponds to TRBD2 (6 bases). Germline CDR1 reads MDHEN; CDR2 reads SYDVKM. V was cut by 2 bases and J by 2 bases, with 15 bases left in between. CDR3 length: 17 amino acids. CDR3 coding DNA: TGTGCCAGCAGTTTACGTCTCTGGGGGGTCAACACCGGGGAGCTGTTTTTT. Its protein is CASSLRLWGVNTGELFF.

Only a few counts were recorded for this clonotype. V gene TRBV20-1 combines with J gene TRBJ2-7, with TRBD2 identical over 7 bases. The CDR3 is 16 amino acids. The ends lost 1 base at V and 2 bases at J; junction bases unmatched: 11. Germline loops: CDR1 DFQATT, CDR2 SNEGSKA (reference sequence). CDR3 in amino acids: CSARVPLGGNPYEQYF. The CDR3 DNA sequence: TGCAGTGCTAGAGTCCCCCTGGGAGGGAATCCCTACGAGCAGTACTTC.

This clonotype was counted at least ten times. The V gene is TRBV20-1, the J gene TRBJ2-3, with 11 bases identical to TRBD2. The germline V gene encodes CDR1 DFQATT and CDR2 SNEGSKA (reference sequence). The trim removed 5 bases at V and 7 bases at J, leaving 8 bases unmatched. CDR3 length: 14 residues. The CDR3 sequence: CSAAGTSGLNTQYF. CDR3 DNA: TGCAGTGCTGCCGGGACTAGCGGCCTCAATACGCAGTATTTT.

The table lists this clonotype with many counts. The gene calls are TRBV5-6 and TRBJ1-1, with D hard to call. The CDR3 totals 15 residues. V lost 2 bases to trimming and J lost 0 bases, with 11 bases between them. The V gene's germline CDR1 is SGHDT and CDR2 YYEEEE. CDR3: CASSFNRLMNTEAFF. CDR3 DNA: TGTGCCAGCAGCTTTAACAGACTCATGAACACTGAAGCTTTCTTT.

This clonotype has a handful of counts. The V call is TRBV27, the J call TRBJ2-1, with 9 bases that match TRBD2. The trim removed 2 bases at V and 0 bases at J, leaving 5 bases unmatched. Germline CDR1 is MNHEY and CDR2 is SMNVEV (reference sequence). This CDR3 spans 17 amino acids. CDR3 in DNA: TGTGCCAGCAGTTTAAAGGGTAGCGGGAGCTCCTACAATGAGCAGTTCTTC. Translation gives CASSLKGSGSSYNEQFF.

This clonotype has ten or more counts. The rearrangement uses TRBV28 and TRBJ1-2; tentatively, D is TRBD1 (5 bases). CDR3 length equals 13 residues. The ends were cut back, 7 bases at V and 3 bases at J, with 12 bases in the middle. Germline V gene data show CDR1 as MDHEN and CDR2 as SYDVKM. The CDR3 protein is CASINRQYYGYTF. The CDR3 DNA sequence: TGTGCCAGCATCAACAGGCAATACTATGGCTACACCTTC.

The J gene is TRBJ1-5, the V gene TRBV14, with D unclear. The germline gives CDR1 SGHDN, CDR2 FVKESK. V shed 1 base and J shed 7 bases, with 5 bases lying between them. There are 12 residues in the CDR3. In DNA form, the CDR3 reads TGTGCCAGCAGCCAAGGTCCACAGCCCCAGCATTTT. Amino acid sequence: CASSQGPQPQHF.

This clonotype appeared many times. The gene calls are TRBV20-1 and TRBJ2-1; 10 bases align to TRBD2. Germline V gene data show CDR1 as DFQATT and CDR2 as SNEGSKA (reference sequence). V was clipped by 3 bases and J by 0 bases; unmatched bases: 5. This CDR3 has 16 residues. The CDR3 nucleotides are TGCAGTGCTAGTCGATCTAGCGGGAGCTCCTACAATGAGCAGTTCTTC. This encodes CSASRSSGSSYNEQFF.

This clonotype appeared a few times. The chain combines TRBV10-3 with TRBJ2-7; D possibly matches TRBD1 or TRBD2 (5 bases each). V was cut by 3 bases and J by 6 bases, with 15 bases left in between. Germline V gives CDR1 ENHRY, CDR2 SYGVKD. The CDR3 extends over 14 amino acids. The CDR3 coding sequence is TGTGCCATCAGTGACCACGGGGCGACGGGCGAGCAGTACTTC. It encodes CAISDHGATGEQYF.

CDR3 loop: CASSPMRDSGYTF. As DNA, the CDR3 is TGTGCCAGCTCACCGATGAGGGACAGCGGCTACACCTTC. V gene TRBV18 combines with J gene TRBJ1-2, with TRBD1 identical over 7 bases. The CDR3 has 13 amino acids. Per the germline V gene, CDR1 is KGHSH and CDR2 is LQKENI. J gave up 8 bases and V 3 bases, and 6 bases lay outside the gene matches. Supplemented by reference TRBV18 and TRBJ1-2, the full variable domain reads NAGVMQNPRHLVRRRGQEARLRCSPMKGHSHVYWYRQLPEEGLKFMVYLQKENIIDESGMPKERFSAEFPKEGPSILRIQQVVRGDSAAYFCASSPMRDSGYTFGSGTRLTVV.